Sequencing of this TCR beta chain was carried out in a study of blood T cell repertoires in COVID-19. Across the study: PBMCs, B-cell-depleted T cells, or T cells provided the cDNA or gDNA that made up the material.

Seattle participants joined during active infection and were tracked over time. Looked up from germline, CDR1 is LNHNV and CDR2 is YYDKDF (reference sequence). Between the trimmed V and J ends, which lost 0 bases and 0 bases, there was a span of 9 bases. This CDR3 region has 17 residues. This clone was recorded only once. Generated by immunoSEQ multiplex PCR, the TCRdb table keeps only in-frame clones and is missing some. The table records 60,000 to 70,000 clones, approximately 86% of them present only once. This chain links TRBV15 with TRBJ2-6; D is ambiguous. The sequence derives from a man in his forties with COVID-19, enrolled during active disease. Sequences were obtained from peripheral blood. This CDR3 reads CATSREEIFSGANVLTF. The CDR3 DNA reads as TGTGCCACCAGCAGAGAAGAGATATTCTCTGGGGCCAACGTCCTGACTTTC.